This T cell receptor (beta chain) originates from a study of cytomegalovirus exposure and HLA in healthy donors. Vbeta (60) and Jbeta (13) primers were used in the PCR. The protocol was immunoSEQ multiplex PCR, while the TCRdb copy is restricted to in-frame clones and leaves out a portion. The repertoire holds roughly 200,000 clones, with 75% to 85% as singletons. Nominal health characterized the donors when sampled, though unrecorded immune exposures were likely. This clonotype originated in a woman aged 50 to 65 in good health and CMV-seronegative. Sequenced: PBMCs.

The CDR3 here is CASDGQGIYEQYF. The CDR3, as DNA: TGTGCCAGCGATGGACAGGGAATCTACGAGCAGTACTTC. The chain uses TRBV2 and TRBJ2-7; 8 bases match TRBD1. Germline CDR1 and CDR2: SNHLY and FYNNEI. The V segment lost 8 bases and the J segment 3 bases; nucleotides outside the gene matches: 6. The CDR3 has 13 residues.